The next 20 T cell receptor beta chains were all read from a single sample in a study of T cell repertoires in cytomegalovirus infection. TCRdb processed the reads anew with MiXCR; each CDR3 protein has one entry. Here the sample spans 350,000 to 500,000 distinct CDR3 sequences, roughly 30% being singletons. The sample was PBMCs. Receptor source: a human donor in good health (CMV status not recorded). Some clones in this sample may be carry-over from other donors' samples.

A word on this clonotype: At one boundary the junction diverges from the germline segment, which might be a read error. The V and J genes are TRBV7-6 and TRBJ2-7; D tentatively fits TRBD1 or TRBD2 (5 bases each). This CDR3 is 13 amino acids long. The germline V gene encodes CDR1 SGHVS and CDR2 FNYEAQ. The CDR3 coding sequence is TGTGCCAGCAGCCCCGGGGCTCTCTACAAGCAGTACTTC. This encodes CASSPGALYKQYF.

This clonotype was counted between two and nine times. A read error may be the cause here, since a much bigger clone is one base away. The J gene is TRBJ1-5, the V gene TRBV2; 10 positions match TRBD1. V lost 6 bases, J lost 2 bases, and 4 bases stayed unmatched. CDR3 size: 15 residues. Per germline, CDR1 SNHLY and CDR2 FYNNEI. The CDR3 DNA is TGTGCCAGCAGACCCGGGACAGGGGGCAATCAGCCCCAGCATTTT. Protein sequence: CASRPGTGGNQPQHF.

Notes on this clonotype: The germline gene is not matched at one end of the junction; a read error may be the cause. The DNA of the CDR3 is TGTGCCAGCAGCCCACGACTTAGCGGGGTAGGGGTTACGCAGTCTTTT. This translates into CASSPRLSGVGVTQSF. The chain is built from TRBV7-2 and TRBJ2-3, with 8 positions matching TRBD2. The germline V gene has CDR1 SGHTA and CDR2 FQGNSA. This CDR3 has 16 amino acids.

There are a few counts of this clonotype. The chain is built from TRBV20-1 and TRBJ1-1; possible D gene TRBD1, 5 bases. The CDR3 extends over 13 amino acids. V gave up 2 bases and J gave up 7 bases, with 14 bases separating them. In germline, CDR1 is DFQATT, CDR2 SNEGSKA (reference sequence). The CDR3 reads CSARIEAGSEAFF. The CDR3 nucleotides read TGCAGTGCTAGAATCGAGGCAGGGAGTGAAGCTTTCTTT.

The V gene is TRBV7-6, the J gene TRBJ2-5; 12 nucleotides line up with TRBD2. The CDR3 runs 18 residues. Germline CDR1 SGHVS, CDR2 FNYEAQ. The junction had 18 bases not matched to a gene; V was cut back by 8 bases and J by 5 bases. The CDR3 here is CASALGMTSGGTTETQYF. The CDR3, as DNA: TGTGCCAGCGCCCTGGGTATGACTAGCGGGGGCACGACGGAGACCCAGTACTTC.

Details on this clonotype: With a much larger clone just one base away, this may be a read error. The rearrangement uses TRBV6-5 and TRBJ1-1; D is unresolved. Per germline, CDR1 MNHEY and CDR2 SVGAGI. CDR3 length: 13 residues. V lost 2 bases to trimming and J lost 1 base, with 5 bases between them. The CDR3 DNA is TGTGCCAGCAGTTACCGGGCGAACACTGAAGCTTTCTTT. It translates to CASSYRANTEAFF.

This chain connects TRBV11-2 to TRBJ2-3, with 16 bases matching TRBD2. Losses at the gene ends were 5 bases for V and 2 bases for J; bases not matched to a gene: 10. The CDR3 runs 19 residues. Germline CDR1 reads SGHAT; CDR2 reads FQNNGV. The CDR3 reads CASSQWGTSGGENTDTQYF. CDR3 coding DNA: TGTGCCAGCAGCCAATGGGGGACTAGCGGGGGGGAAAACACAGATACGCAGTATTTT.

As regards this clonotype: A junction end diverges from the germline sequence, so it may reflect a read error. The chain couples TRBV4-1 to TRBJ2-6; D is undetermined. The germline gives CDR1 MGHRA, CDR2 YSYEKL. CDR3 length: 15 residues. CDR3 bases: TGCGCCAGCATCCAAGAGGCCTCTGGGGCCAACGTCCTGACTTTC. Its translation is CASIQEASGANVLTF.

This clonotype was counted between two and nine times. The chain links TRBV6-5 to TRBJ2-5; 9 bases align to TRBD2. This CDR3 spans 17 amino acids. In germline, CDR1 is MNHEY, CDR2 SVGAGI. J lost 3 bases, V lost 0 bases, and 8 bases had no gene match. CDR3 sequence (DNA): TGTGCCAGCAGTTACTCGTTGTTAGCGGGGGTGAAAGAGACCCAGTACTTC. Its protein product is CASSYSLLAGVKETQYF.

The rearrangement joins TRBV7-9 to TRBJ1-4; D perhaps matches TRBD1 (6 bases). Germline V gene lookup returns CDR1 SEHNR and CDR2 FQNEAQ (reference sequence). The ends were cut back, 5 bases at V and 7 bases at J, with 11 bases in the middle. The CDR3 sequence is 13 residues long. The CDR3 bases are TGTGCCAGCAGCCATACAGGGTCTGAAAAACTGTTTTTT. As protein: CASSHTGSEKLFF.

V and J are TRBV6-6 and TRBJ2-2; 11 nucleotides agree with TRBD2. J lost 4 bases, V lost 2 bases, and 9 bases had no gene match. CDR1 and CDR2 from the germline V gene are MNHNY and SVGAGI (reference sequence). The CDR3 runs 18 residues. The CDR3 loop is CASSYAASGGRGTGELFF. CDR3 nucleotide sequence: TGTGCCAGCAGTTACGCGGCTAGCGGGGGGCGGGGCACCGGGGAGCTGTTTTTT.

This clonotype appeared many times. V is TRBV7-6 and J is TRBJ1-1, with unresolved D. The length of the CDR3 is 17 residues. V lost 5 bases and J lost 1, with 20 bases in between. CDR1 is SGHVS and CDR2 is FNYEAQ in the germline V gene. CDR3 bases: TGTGCCAGCAGCGCAGACATTCTCGGTCGACCGAACACTGAAGCTTTCTTT. It yields the protein CASSADILGRPNTEAFF.

This clonotype was counted only a few times. J is TRBJ1-5 and V is TRBV20-1; TRBD1 matches 7 bases. Trimming at V came to 0 bases and at J to 5 bases, leaving 7 bases not matched to a gene. The CDR3 loop spans 15 amino acids. Looked up from germline, CDR1 is DFQATT and CDR2 is SNEGSKA (reference sequence). The CDR3 bases are TGCAGTGCTAGAGATAATCGACAGGGACATCAGCCCCAGCATTTT. Encoded protein: CSARDNRQGHQPQHF.

The chain links TRBV11-2 to TRBJ2-7, with D unresolved. Germline V gene lookup returns CDR1 SGHAT and CDR2 FQNNGV. The V end was cut by 5 bases, the J end by 0 bases, with 17 bases between. The CDR3 runs to 16 residues. CDR3 protein: CASSQSSASSSYEQYF. Written as DNA, the CDR3 is TGTGCCAGCAGCCAGAGTTCTGCGTCCAGCTCCTACGAGCAGTACTTC.

J is TRBJ1-5 and V is TRBV5-1; D is ambiguous. V was trimmed by 1 base and J by 6 bases, leaving 14 bases between them. The CDR3 runs to 15 residues. In germline, CDR1 is SGHRS, CDR2 YFSETQ. The chain's CDR3 is CASSLLPGVGQPQHF. CDR3 coding DNA: TGCGCCAGCAGCTTGTTACCGGGAGTTGGTCAGCCCCAGCATTTT.

J is TRBJ1-6 and V is TRBV5-1, with D hard to call. CDR1 is SGHRS and CDR2 is YFSETQ in the germline V gene. Trimming left V 6 bases short and J 5 bases short, with 12 bases between. The CDR3 covers 14 residues. CDR3: CASTTEANNSPLHF. The CDR3, as DNA: TGCGCCAGCACCACTGAGGCTAATAATTCACCCCTCCACTTT.

This clonotype showed up just a few times. The CDR3 DNA is TGTGCCAGCAGTTGGGCAGTGGACGAGCAGTACTTC. Translation: CASSWAVDEQYF. This rearrangement joins TRBV12-3 or TRBV12-4 to TRBJ2-7; D uncertain. The V end lost 4 bases, the J end lost 5 bases, and 9 bases lay between the germline ends. The CDR3 is 12 amino acids.

The chain employs TRBV15 and TRBJ1-2; no reliable D call. CDR1 is LNHNV, CDR2 YYDKDF, per germline (reference sequence). The CDR3 totals 14 residues. Trimming cost V 0 bases and J 6 bases, with 11 bases left between them. CDR3 protein: CATSRDGPSDGYTF. CDR3 bases: TGTGCCACCAGCAGAGATGGGCCCTCGGATGGCTACACCTTC.

This clonotype was picked up many times. The V call is TRBV7-2, the J call TRBJ2-1; 8 bases are shared with TRBD1. This CDR3 comprises 13 residues. The V gene's germline CDR1 is SGHTA and CDR2 FQGNSA. Trimming took 3 bases from V and 5 from J; bases not matched to a gene: 0. The DNA of the CDR3 is TGTGCCAGCAGCTTGACAGGGGACAATGAGCAGTTCTTC. Translated, it gives CASSLTGDNEQFF.

In its sample, this clonotype was seen a few times. The chain recombines TRBV12-3 or TRBV12-4 with TRBJ1-6; D unresolved. The V and J ends lost 6 bases and 7 bases respectively, with 19 bases between them. The CDR3 length is 16 residues. The CDR3 region has the DNA TGTGCCAGCAGCAAAGTCCCGGGTTATGGGAATTCACCCCTCCACTTT. It yields the protein CASSKVPGYGNSPLHF.